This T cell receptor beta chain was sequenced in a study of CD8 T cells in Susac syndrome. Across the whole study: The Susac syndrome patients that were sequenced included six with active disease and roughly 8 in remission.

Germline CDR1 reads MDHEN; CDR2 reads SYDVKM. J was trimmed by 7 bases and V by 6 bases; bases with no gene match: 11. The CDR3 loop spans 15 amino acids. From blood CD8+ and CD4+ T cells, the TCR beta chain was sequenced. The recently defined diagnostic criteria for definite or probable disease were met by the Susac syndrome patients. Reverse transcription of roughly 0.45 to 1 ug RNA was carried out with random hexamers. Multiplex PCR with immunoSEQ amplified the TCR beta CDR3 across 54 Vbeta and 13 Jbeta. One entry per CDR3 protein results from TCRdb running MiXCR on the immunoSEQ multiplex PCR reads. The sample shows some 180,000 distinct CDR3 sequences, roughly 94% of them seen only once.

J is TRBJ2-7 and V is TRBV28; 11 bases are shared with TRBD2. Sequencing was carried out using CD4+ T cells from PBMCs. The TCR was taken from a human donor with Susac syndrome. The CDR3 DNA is TGTGCCAGCAGGCCCGGGACTAGCGGTGGGGAGGAGCAGTACTTC. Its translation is CASRPGTSGGEEQYF.